This TCR beta chain was sequenced in a study of T cell responses to AZD1222 COVID-19 vaccine. Study-level information: Combined were second doses at about 4 or about 12 weeks. Study-wide results and caveats: Rises in breadth and depth of Spike-specific TCRs came after two AZD1222 doses. At baseline, seropositivity was found in only six or seven AZD1222 recipients. The donor cohort was predominantly white British with a female majority, and clonal diversity may have been underestimated.

Points on this clone: Its antigen is currently unknown.

Sequencing was performed with immunoSEQ multiplex PCR; in TCRdb, only in-frame clones are kept and a portion is missing. The top ten clones hold 20% to 30% of a sample with 92,000 or so clones, almost 90% of them seen once. Sequenced material: peripheral blood, taken on day 0 of AZD1222 vaccination. The TCR sequence derives from an adult in good health.

The CDR3 DNA sequence: TGTGCCAGCCTACCCGGCAGGAGGAATTCACCCCTCCACTTT. Its translation: CASLPGRRNSPLHF. The genes are TRBV28 and TRBJ1-6; no clear D gene. V lost 8 bases to trimming and J lost 7 bases, with 15 bases between them. This CDR3 comprises 14 residues. The germline CDR1 and CDR2 sequences are MDHEN and SYDVKM.